This T cell receptor (beta chain) stems from a study of shared clonotypes between healthy human individuals. With 4 bases clipped from V and 0 bases from J, the junction kept 13 bases outside the gene matches. The CDR3 length is 18 residues. Per the germline V gene, CDR1 is LGHNA and CDR2 is YNFKEQ. Ten immunoSEQ deep assay plates held the unsorted PBMC DNA. Produced via immunoSEQ multiplex PCR; TCRdb's table is partial and in-frame only. This table holds about 600,000 clones, around three quarters found once. The source of this sequence is a middle-aged woman in good health. Some clones in this sample may be carry-over from other donors' samples. The J gene is TRBJ2-3, the V gene TRBV4-2; 7 bases are shared with TRBD2. The sequencing sample was made of PBMCs. CDR3 in DNA: TGTGCCAGCAGCCCCGGGGAAGTGGGAGGGAGAAGCACAGATACGCAGTATTTT. Translating it yields CASSPGEVGGRSTDTQYF.